This T cell receptor beta chain derives from a study of T cell clonotyping in hematopoietic cell transplantation (dated by TCRdb to the early 2020s). Broadly, across the study: A total of 135 blood samples were collected in the study from 35 to 45 consecutive transplant recipients and their related donors. Patients were recruited between September 2015 and 2017 and followed until September 2020 or death.

With the immunoSEQ assay, which is a bias-controlled multiplex PCR relying on V- and J-specific primers, TCR beta CDR3 regions were amplified from genomic DNA. A second PCR step added a proprietary barcode and Illumina adapter sequences to the CDR3 amplicons. An Illumina MiSeq instrument was used to sequence the CDR3 libraries. Under the source paper's analysis protocol: Export and quality control were performed with immunoSEQ Analyzer 3.0, and downstream analyses were performed with R Bioconductor and Immunarch. Only productive rearrangements in the normalized downsampled data set went into calculating the repertoire metrics. Clonotypes larger than 5 templates in the normalized cohort were defined as pathologically expanded. Repertoire diversity was measured with the Inverse Simpson Index. The non-normalized data set was used for CMV-specificity analyses so that all clonotypes could be captured. Held by TCRdb, this immuneACCESS table contains in-frame sequences only and omits some clones. Under half of the omission traces to an unresolved V gene where checked; the cause of the rest is unknown. The DNA was the basis for D and trimming; V, J and clone size are from that table. A total of roughly 40,000 clones appear in this sample, about 93% of them only once. The ten largest clones add up to 0.85% of the sample.

For TCR beta sequencing, blood samples came from the related transplant donors. Nuclei Lysis Solution was used to extract genomic DNA from fresh or cryopreserved unfractionated peripheral blood mononuclear cells. The paper's findings and limits, for the study overall: Recipient repertoires showed only a small fraction of overlap with donor repertoires, and over 95% appeared de novo at the given depth. Broader TCR repertoire diversity after transplant was predicted by Inverse Simpson Index values from donors and from recipients before transplant. A decrease in recipient TCR diversity was observed after transplant, and a progressive increase in pathologically expanded clonotypes was seen from day 30 to day 180. The sample size was limited and the cells went unsorted, which meant the CD4 and CD8 repertoire contributions could not be told apart.

Note on this clone: The clone's antigen remains unknown. Nothing much larger sits one base from this clone, and base qualities are not available.

Sequencing used peripheral blood mononuclear cells. This receptor was identified in a woman aged 45-65 years in good health. Some clones in this sample may be carry-over from other donors' samples.

The CDR3 reads CASSVGGTGYNYGYTF. The DNA reads as follows: TGTGCCAGCAGCGTAGGTGGTACAGGGTATAACTATGGCTACACCTTC. The chain joins TRBV9 to TRBJ1-2, and TRBD1 may be the D gene, going by 6 matching bases. Taken from the germline V gene, the CDR1 and CDR2 loops are SGDLS and YYNGEE. Trimming removed 0 bases from V and 1 base from J, leaving 13 bases between the germline ends. CDR3 length: 16 amino acids, cysteine to phenylalanine. The entry retains the CDR3 DNA only, 48 bases that are in frame from base 1.